This entry describes one T cell receptor (beta chain). One junction end does not reproduce the germline sequence, and a read error may be involved. The sample is drawn from a study of cytomegalovirus exposure and HLA in healthy donors. 13 Jbeta primers and 60 Vbeta primers were used for the PCR. In the source study's methods: Later work found tens of millions of unique TCR beta chains, with 10 million to 14 million shared. Profiled with immunoSEQ multiplex PCR; TCRdb holds only in-frame clones, not every one. That table is the source of V, J and clone size, and D and trimming were worked out from the DNA. This table holds about 100,000 clones, roughly 79% found once. This TCR derives from a woman in her forties in good health and CMV-seronegative. The sample consisted of PBMCs.

Here the CDR3 reads CASSPGGANTGELFF. The CDR3 nucleotides read TGTGCTAGCAGCCCTGGGGGGGCGAACACCGGGGAGCTGTTTTTT. The V gene is TRBV7-7, the J gene TRBJ2-2; 7 nucleotides match TRBD2. The CDR3 is 15 residues long. CDR1 and CDR2 (germline): SSHAT, FNYEAQ (reference sequence).